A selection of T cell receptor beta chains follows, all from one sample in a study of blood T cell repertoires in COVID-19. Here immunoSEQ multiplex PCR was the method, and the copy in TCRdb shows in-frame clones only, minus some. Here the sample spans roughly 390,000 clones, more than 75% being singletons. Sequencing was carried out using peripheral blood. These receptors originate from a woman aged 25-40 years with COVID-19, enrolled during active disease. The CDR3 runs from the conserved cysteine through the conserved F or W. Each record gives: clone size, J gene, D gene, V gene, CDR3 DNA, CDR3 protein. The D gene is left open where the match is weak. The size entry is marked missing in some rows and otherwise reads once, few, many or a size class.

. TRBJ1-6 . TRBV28 TGTGCCAGCAGTTTAGGACAAGCCGCGGCCCTCCACTTT CASSLGQAAALHF
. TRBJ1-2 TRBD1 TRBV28 TGTGCCAGCAGTCCTACCGGAGGGACAGGTGGGGAGGGCTACACCTTC CASSPTGGTGGEGYTF
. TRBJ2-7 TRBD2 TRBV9 TGTGCCAGCAGCGTAGTCCCGGGACTAGACCTCAGTGAGCAGTACTTC CASSVVPGLDLSEQYF
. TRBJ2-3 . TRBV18 TGTGCCAGCTCACCGGACACTAACACAGATACGCAGTATTTT CASSPDTNTDTQYF
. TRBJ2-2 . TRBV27 TGTGCCAGCAGTCCCGGGAACACCGGGGAGCTGTTTTTT CASSPGNTGELFF
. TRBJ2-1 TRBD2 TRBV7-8 TGTGCCAGCAGCTTACGGCTAGCGGGCGTGCACAATGAGCAGTTCTTC CASSLRLAGVHNEQFF
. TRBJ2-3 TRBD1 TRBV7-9 TGTGCCAGCACCACACAGGGGGCTGGCACAGATACGCAGTATTTT CASTTQGAGTDTQYF
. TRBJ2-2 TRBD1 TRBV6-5 TGTGCCAGCAGTCCCGGGACAGGGAGGTCCGGGGAGCTGTTTTTT CASSPGTGRSGELFF
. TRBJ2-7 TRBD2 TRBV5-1 TGCGCCAGCAGCCCGCCGGGACTAGCGGGAGTGTACGAGCAGTACTTC CASSPPGLAGVYEQYF
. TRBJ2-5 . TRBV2 TGTGCCAGCAGACAGGACGGCCACCAAGAGACCCAGTACTTC CASRQDGHQETQYF
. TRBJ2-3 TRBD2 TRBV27 TGTGCCAGCAGTCTCCCGGGACTAGCGGGAGTGGGAGATACGCAGTATTTT CASSLPGLAGVGDTQYF
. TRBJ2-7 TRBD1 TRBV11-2 TGTGCCAGCAGCCAAACGCGACAGGGGGACTCCTACGAGCAGTACTTC CASSQTRQGDSYEQYF
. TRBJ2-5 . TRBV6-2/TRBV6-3 TGTGCCAGCAGTTCCCGGGCAGGGATGGAGACCCAGTACTTC CASSSRAGMETQYF
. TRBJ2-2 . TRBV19 TGTGCCAGTAATGGGGGGGCTGGGGAGCTGTTTTTT CASNGGAGELFF
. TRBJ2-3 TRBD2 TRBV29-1 TGCAGCGTTGCGGGCGGGAGATCCGGGTCAGATACGCAGTATTTT CSVAGGRSGSDTQYF
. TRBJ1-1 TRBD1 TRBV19 TGTGCCAGTCGGGACAGGGGTGGGAACACTGAAGCTTTCTTT CASRDRGGNTEAFF
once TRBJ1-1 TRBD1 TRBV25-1 TGTGCCAGCAGTGAAGACCGGGACAGGGACACTGAAGCTTTCTTT CASSEDRDRDTEAFF
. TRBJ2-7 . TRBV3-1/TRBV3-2 TGTGCCAGCAGCCAACCAATGAGAATTGGCGAGCAGTACTTC CASSQPMRIGEQYF
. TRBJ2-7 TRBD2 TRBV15 TGTGCCACCAGCAGCCAACCGGGACTAGCGGCCTACGAGCAGTACTTC CATSSQPGLAAYEQYF
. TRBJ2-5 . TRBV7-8 TGTGCCAGCAGCTTAGCGACGGGGGTGGAGACCCAGTACTTC CASSLATGVETQYF
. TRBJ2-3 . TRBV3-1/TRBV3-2 TGTGCCAGCGGGGCGGATACGCAGTATTTT CASGADTQYF
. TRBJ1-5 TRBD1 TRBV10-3 TGTGCCATCAGTGGAACAGGGGGCCGGCAGCCCCAGCATTTT CAISGTGGRQPQHF
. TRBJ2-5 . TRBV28 TGTGCCAGTCGCGACGGCAGGGGGAGGCAGACCCAGTACTTC CASRDGRGRQTQYF
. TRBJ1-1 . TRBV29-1 TGCAGCGTCCCTGGACAGTTTGAAGCTTTCTTT CSVPGQFEAFF
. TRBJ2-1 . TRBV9 TGTGCCAGCAGCGCCTTGAATGAGCAGTTCTTC CASSALNEQFF
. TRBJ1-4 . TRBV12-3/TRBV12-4 TGTGCCAGCAGCCCTCGGGGGAAGGCGAAACTGTTTTTT CASSPRGKAKLFF
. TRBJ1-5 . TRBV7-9 TGTGCCAGCAGCATACAGGGTAGCAATCAGCCCCAGCATTTT CASSIQGSNQPQHF
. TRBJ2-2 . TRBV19 TGTGCCAGTAGTATGATGGGGGCAGCGAACACCGGGGAGCTGTTTTTT CASSMMGAANTGELFF
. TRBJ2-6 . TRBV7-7 TGTGCTAGCAGCTTAGGTCCCGGTGCGCGAGGGGCCAACGTCCTGACTTTC CASSLGPGARGANVLTF
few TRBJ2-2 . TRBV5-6 TGTGCCAGCAGCCCGGACGGGGGAGGAGGCACCGGGGAGCTGTTTTTT CASSPDGGGGTGELFF
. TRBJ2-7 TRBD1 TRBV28 TGTGCCAGCAGTTCAACCGGGACAGGGAACTACGAGCAGTACTTC CASSSTGTGNYEQYF
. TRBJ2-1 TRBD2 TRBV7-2 TGTGCCAGCAGACTAGCGACGAGCTCCTACAATGAGCAGTTCTTC CASRLATSSYNEQFF
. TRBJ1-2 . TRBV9 TGTGCCAGCAGCGTATCTCGTCGGGGGACGTTTGGCTACACCTTC CASSVSRRGTFGYTF
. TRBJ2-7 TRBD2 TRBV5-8 TGTGCCAGCAGCTTGACTAGCGGGGGGCCCTACGAGCAGTACTTC CASSLTSGGPYEQYF
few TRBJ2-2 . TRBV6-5 TGTGCGGTGGTGAGGGACACCGGGGAGCTGTTTTTT CAVVRDTGELFF
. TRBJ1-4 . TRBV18 TGTGCCAGCTCACCATCGACTGAGAGGGAAAAACTGTTTTTT CASSPSTEREKLFF
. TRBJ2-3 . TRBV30 TGTGCCTGGACGTTAGGGGGAGATACGCAGTATTTT CAWTLGGDTQYF
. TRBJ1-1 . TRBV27 TGTGCCAGCAGTTTCCGGGGCACTGAAGCTTTCTTT CASSFRGTEAFF
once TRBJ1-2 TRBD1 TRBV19 TGTGCCAGTAGTTCAGGGACAGCCTGGGGCTACACCTTC CASSSGTAWGYTF